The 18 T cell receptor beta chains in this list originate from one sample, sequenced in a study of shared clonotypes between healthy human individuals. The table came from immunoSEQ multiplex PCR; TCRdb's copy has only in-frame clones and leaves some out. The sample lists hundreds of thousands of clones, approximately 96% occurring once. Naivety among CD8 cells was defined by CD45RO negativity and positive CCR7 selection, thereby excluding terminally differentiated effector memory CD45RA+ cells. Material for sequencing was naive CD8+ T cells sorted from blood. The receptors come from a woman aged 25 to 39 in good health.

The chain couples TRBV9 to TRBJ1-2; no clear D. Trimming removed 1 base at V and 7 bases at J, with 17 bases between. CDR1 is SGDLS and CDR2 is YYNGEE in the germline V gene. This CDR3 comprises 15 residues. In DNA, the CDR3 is TGTGCCAGCAGCGTAAATGGCGGGGTTGTGGGTGGCTACACCTTC. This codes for CASSVNGGVVGGYTF.

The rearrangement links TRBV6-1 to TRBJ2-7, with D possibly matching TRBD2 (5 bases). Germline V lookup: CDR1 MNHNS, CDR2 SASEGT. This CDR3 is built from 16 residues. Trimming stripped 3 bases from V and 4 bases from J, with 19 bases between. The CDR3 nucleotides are TGTGCCAGCAGTGACCTCGTCTCCAGCGGCTTATACGAGCAGTACTTC. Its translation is CASSDLVSSGLYEQYF.

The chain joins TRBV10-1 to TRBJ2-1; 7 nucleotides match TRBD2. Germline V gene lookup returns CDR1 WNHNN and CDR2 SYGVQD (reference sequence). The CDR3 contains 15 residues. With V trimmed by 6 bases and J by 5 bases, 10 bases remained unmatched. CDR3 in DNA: TGCGCCAGCAGCCCTGGACTAGGGCAGGACAATGAGCAGTTCTTC. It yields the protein CASSPGLGQDNEQFF.

The CDR3 sequence: CASSQVTGGGFTDTQYF. CDR3 nucleotides: TGTGCCAGCAGCCAAGTTACAGGTGGTGGGTTCACAGATACGCAGTATTTT. The chain links TRBV14 to TRBJ2-3; D may be TRBD1 (5 bases). The V and J ends lost 1 base and 2 bases respectively, with 16 bases between them. The CDR3 is made up of 17 amino acids. Germline V gene data show CDR1 as SGHDN and CDR2 as FVKESK.

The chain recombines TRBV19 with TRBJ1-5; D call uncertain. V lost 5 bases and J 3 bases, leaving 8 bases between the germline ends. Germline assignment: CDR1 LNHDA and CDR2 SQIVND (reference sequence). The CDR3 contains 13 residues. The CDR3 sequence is CASSLGNNQPQHF. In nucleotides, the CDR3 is TGTGCCAGTAGTTTGGGGAACAATCAGCCCCAGCATTTT. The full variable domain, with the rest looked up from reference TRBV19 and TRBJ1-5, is DGGITQSPKYLFRKEGQNVTLSCEQNLNHDAMYWYRQDPGQGLRLIYYSQIVNDFQKGDIAEGYSVSREKKESFPLTVTSAQKNPTAFYLCASSLGNNQPQHFGDGTRLSIL.

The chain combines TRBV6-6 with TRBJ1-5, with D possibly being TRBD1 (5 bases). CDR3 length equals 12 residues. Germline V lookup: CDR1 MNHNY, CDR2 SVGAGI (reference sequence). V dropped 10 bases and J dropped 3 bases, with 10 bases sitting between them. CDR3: CAIGGVNQPQHF. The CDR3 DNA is TGTGCCATCGGGGGGGTCAATCAGCCCCAGCATTTT.

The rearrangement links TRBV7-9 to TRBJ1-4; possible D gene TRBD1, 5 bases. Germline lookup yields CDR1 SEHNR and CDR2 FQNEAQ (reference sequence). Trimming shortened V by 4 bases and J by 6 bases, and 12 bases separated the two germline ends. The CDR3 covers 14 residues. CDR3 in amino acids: CASSSSDTYEKLFF. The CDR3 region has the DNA TGTGCCAGCAGCTCCTCGGACACCTATGAAAAACTGTTTTTT. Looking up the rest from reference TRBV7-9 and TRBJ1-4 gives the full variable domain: DTGVSQNPRHKITKRGQNVTFRCDPISEHNRLYWYRQTLGQGPEFLTYFQNEAQLEKSRLLSDRFSAERPKGSFSTLEIQRTEQGDSAMYLCASSSSDTYEKLFFGSGTQLSVL.

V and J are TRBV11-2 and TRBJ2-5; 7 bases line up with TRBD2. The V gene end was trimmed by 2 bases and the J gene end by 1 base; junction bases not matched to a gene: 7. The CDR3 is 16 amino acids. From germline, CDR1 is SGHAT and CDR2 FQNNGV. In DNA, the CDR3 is TGTGCCAGCAGCTTATCCACTAGCGAGTTCCAAGAGACCCAGTACTTC. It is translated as CASSLSTSEFQETQYF.

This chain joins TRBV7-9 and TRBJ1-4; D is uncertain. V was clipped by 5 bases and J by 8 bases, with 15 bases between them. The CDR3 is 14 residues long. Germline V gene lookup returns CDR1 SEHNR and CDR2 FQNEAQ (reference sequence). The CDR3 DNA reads TGTGCCAGCAGCCCCCTAACTATTCCAGAAAAACTGTTTTTT. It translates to CASSPLTIPEKLFF.

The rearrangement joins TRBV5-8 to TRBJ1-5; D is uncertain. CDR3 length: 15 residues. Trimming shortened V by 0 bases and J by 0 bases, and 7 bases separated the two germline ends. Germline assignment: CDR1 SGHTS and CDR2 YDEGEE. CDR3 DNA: TGTGCCAGCAGCTTGGGTACGGATAGCAATCAGCCCCAGCATTTT. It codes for CASSLGTDSNQPQHF. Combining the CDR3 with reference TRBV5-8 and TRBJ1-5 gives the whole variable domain EAGVTQSPTHLIKTRGQQATLRCSPISGHTSVYWYQQALGLGLQFLLWYDEGEERNRGNFPPRFSGRQFPNYSSELNVNALELEDSALYLCASSLGTDSNQPQHFGDGTRLSIL.

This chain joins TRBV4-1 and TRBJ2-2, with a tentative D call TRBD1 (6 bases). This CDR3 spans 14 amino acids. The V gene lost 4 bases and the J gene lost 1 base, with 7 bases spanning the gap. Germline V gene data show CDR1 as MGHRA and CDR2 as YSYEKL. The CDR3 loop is CASSLGQNTGELFF. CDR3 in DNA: TGCGCCAGCAGCCTGGGACAGAACACCGGGGAGCTGTTTTTT.

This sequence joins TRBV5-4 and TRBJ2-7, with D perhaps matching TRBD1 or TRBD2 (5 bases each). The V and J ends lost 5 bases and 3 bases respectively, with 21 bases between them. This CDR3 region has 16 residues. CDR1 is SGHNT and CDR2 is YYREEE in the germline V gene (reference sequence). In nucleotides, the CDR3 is TGTGCCAGCAGTCGCCTACATGGGACGTCCTTCTACGAGCAGTACTTC. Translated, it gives CASSRLHGTSFYEQYF. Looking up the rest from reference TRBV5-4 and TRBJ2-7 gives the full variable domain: ETGVTQSPTHLIKTRGQQVTLRCSSQSGHNTVSWYQQALGQGPQFIFQYYREEENGRGNFPPRFSGLQFPNYSSELNVNALELDDSALYLCASSRLHGTSFYEQYFGPGTRLTVT.

The CDR3 DNA sequence: TGCGCCAGCAGCGACTCTTGGACAGGGGGAGCCGGGGAGCTGTTTTTT. It translates to CASSDSWTGGAGELFF. The chain is built from TRBV4-1 and TRBJ2-2, with 10 positions matching TRBD1. Germline lookup yields CDR1 MGHRA and CDR2 YSYEKL. The trim removed 5 bases at V and 6 bases at J, leaving 9 bases unmatched. This CDR3 region has 16 residues.

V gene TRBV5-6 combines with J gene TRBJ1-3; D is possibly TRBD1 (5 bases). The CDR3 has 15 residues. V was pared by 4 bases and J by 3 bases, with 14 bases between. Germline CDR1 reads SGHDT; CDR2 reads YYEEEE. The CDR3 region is CASSPGLGDGNTIYF. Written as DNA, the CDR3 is TGTGCCAGCAGCCCCGGGCTGGGGGATGGAAACACCATATATTTT.

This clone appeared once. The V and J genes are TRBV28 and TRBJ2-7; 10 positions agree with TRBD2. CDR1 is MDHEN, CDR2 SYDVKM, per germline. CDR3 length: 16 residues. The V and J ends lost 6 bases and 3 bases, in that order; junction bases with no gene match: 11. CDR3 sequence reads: CASSPDQSGGVYEQYF. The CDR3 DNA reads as TGTGCCAGCAGCCCCGATCAGAGCGGGGGGGTCTACGAGCAGTACTTC.

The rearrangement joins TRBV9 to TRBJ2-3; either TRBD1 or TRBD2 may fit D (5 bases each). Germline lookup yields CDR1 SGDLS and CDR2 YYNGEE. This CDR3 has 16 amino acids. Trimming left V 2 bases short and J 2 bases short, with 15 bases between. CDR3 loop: CASSVTSGTYTDTQYF. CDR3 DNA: TGTGCCAGCAGCGTGACCTCCGGGACCTACACAGATACGCAGTATTTT.

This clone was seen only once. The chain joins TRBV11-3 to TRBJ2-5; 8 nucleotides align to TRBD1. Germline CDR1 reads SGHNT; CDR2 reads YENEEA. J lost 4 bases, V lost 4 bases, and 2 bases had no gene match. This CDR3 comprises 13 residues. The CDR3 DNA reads TGTGCCAGCAGCTCGACAGGGGCAGAGACCCAGTACTTC. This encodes CASSSTGAETQYF.

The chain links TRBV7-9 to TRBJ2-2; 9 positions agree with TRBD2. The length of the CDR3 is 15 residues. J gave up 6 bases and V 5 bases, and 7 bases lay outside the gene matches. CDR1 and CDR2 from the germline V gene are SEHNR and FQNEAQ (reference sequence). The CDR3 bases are TGTGCCAGCAGCGGGCAGCGGGAGGTTTCCGGGGAGCTGTTTTTT. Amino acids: CASSGQREVSGELFF.